The sequence of this T cell receptor (beta chain) was determined in a study of patients and donors after allogeneic stem cell transplantation. This clonotype occurred a few times. The CDR3 loop spans 17 amino acids. Looked up from germline, CDR1 is KGHDR and CDR2 is SFDVKD. V dropped 3 bases and J dropped 4 bases, with 18 bases sitting between them. TCRdb fed the RT-PCR reads into MiXCR, producing one record per CDR3 protein. This table holds more than 55,000 distinct CDR3 sequences, about 14% found once. The sequence came from a human donor who was either an allogeneic HSCT recipient or a stem cell or donor lymphocyte infusion donor (not recorded which). It is not recorded whose cells these are; they may come from a transplant donor. Material for sequencing was blood, either unsorted or a sorted T cell fraction (not recorded which). The V call is TRBV24-1, the J call TRBJ2-1; D may correspond to TRBD1 or TRBD2 (5 bases each). The CDR3 loop reads CATSDPFRDQAYNEQFF. CDR3 nucleotides: TGTGCCACCAGTGATCCCTTTCGGGACCAAGCATACAATGAGCAGTTCTTC.